Listed here are 22 T cell receptor beta chains from one sample, sequenced in a study of identical twins. Each CDR3 protein is one row after TCRdb ran MiXCR on the 5' RACE reads. The table lists some 500,000 distinct CDR3 sequences, just under 10% of them singletons. The data also belong to a second study, concerning yellow fever vaccine responses in identical twins.

Sequencing input: PBMCs. The receptors here all came from a woman aged 18-29 years in good health.

This clonotype was counted many times. The CDR3 DNA is TGTGCCAGCAGTCCAACTATCCGGTTGCCGGGACAGGTAACCTACGAGCAGTACTTC. It is translated as CASSPTIRLPGQVTYEQYF. The chain recombines TRBV28 with TRBJ2-7; TRBD1 matches at 8 bases. The CDR3 has 19 amino acids. After removal of 5 bases from V and 2 bases from J, the junction contained 20 bases not matched to a gene. The germline gives CDR1 MDHEN, CDR2 SYDVKM.

This clonotype appeared a few times. The chain recombines TRBV2 with TRBJ2-3; D not resolved. Germline lookup yields CDR1 SNHLY and CDR2 FYNNEI. The V end was cut by 6 bases, the J end by 0 bases, with 7 bases between. This CDR3 region has 13 residues. The CDR3 region is CASRLPSTDTQYF. CDR3 DNA sequence: TGTGCCAGCAGACTCCCGAGCACAGATACGCAGTATTTT.

This clonotype was found a few times. The genes are TRBV29-1 and TRBJ2-3; the match to TRBD2 covers 9 bases. The CDR3 is made up of 15 amino acids. Per germline, CDR1 SQVTM and CDR2 ANQGSEA. Trimming took 4 bases from V and 2 from J; bases not matched to a gene: 7. This chain's CDR3 is CSVGGAGGLTDTQYF. Here the CDR3 DNA reads TGCAGCGTTGGTGGAGCGGGGGGCCTCACAGATACGCAGTATTTT.

The rearrangement uses TRBV27 and TRBJ2-5, with TRBD2 identical over 8 bases. The CDR3 totals 14 residues. V was pared by 6 bases and J by 5 bases, with 8 bases of the junction left unmatched. Per germline, CDR1 MNHEY and CDR2 SMNVEV (reference sequence). The CDR3 is CASRPPGGWETQYF. The CDR3 DNA sequence: TGTGCCAGCAGACCCCCGGGGGGGTGGGAGACCCAGTACTTC.

This clonotype was picked up many times. The chain employs TRBV29-1 and TRBJ2-7; TRBD1 agrees at 7 bases. The CDR3 sequence is 12 residues long. Germline CDR1 and CDR2: SQVTM and ANQGSEA. V was pared by 5 bases and J by 3 bases, with 4 bases of the junction left unmatched. CDR3: CSVTDRDYEQYF. The CDR3 nucleotides are TGCAGCGTTACCGACAGGGACTACGAGCAGTACTTC.

At least ten counts were recorded for this clonotype. The gene calls are TRBV19 and TRBJ2-7, with D maybe TRBD2 (5 bases). CDR3 length equals 14 residues. V was shortened by 5 bases and J by 3 bases, with 14 bases between the two germline ends. In germline, CDR1 is LNHDA, CDR2 SQIVND (reference sequence). This chain's CDR3 is CASSPPGGFYEQYF. CDR3 coding DNA: TGTGCCAGTAGTCCCCCGGGCGGGTTCTACGAGCAGTACTTC.

In its sample, this clonotype was seen many times. As DNA, the CDR3 is TGTGCCACCCGACAGGGACTCCAAGAGACCCAGTACTTC. It yields the protein CATRQGLQETQYF. The chain carries TRBV27 and TRBJ2-5; TRBD1 might be the D (7 bases). The ends were cut back, 10 bases at V and 1 base at J, with 13 bases in the middle. CDR3 length: 13 residues. Germline V gene lookup returns CDR1 MNHEY and CDR2 SMNVEV (reference sequence).

This clonotype was counted a few times. The chain recombines TRBV2 with TRBJ2-3; D ambiguous. Germline-derived CDR1 and CDR2 are SNHLY and FYNNEI. The CDR3 spans 13 residues. The germline V and J ends were trimmed by 5 bases and 2 bases, with 8 bases remaining between them. CDR3 in amino acids: CASSILHTDTQYF. CDR3 nucleotide sequence: TGTGCCAGCAGTATACTCCACACAGATACGCAGTATTTT. Using reference TRBV2 and TRBJ2-3 for the parts outside the CDR3, the full variable domain is EPEVTQTPSHQVTQMGQEVILRCVPISNHLYFYWYRQILGQKVEFLVSFYNNEISEKSEIFDDQFSVERPDGSNFTLKIRSTKLEDSAMYFCASSILHTDTQYFGPGTRLTVL.

There are a few counts of this clonotype. The gene calls are TRBV30 and TRBJ2-5; D is perhaps TRBD1 or TRBD2 (5 bases each). Germline V gene sequence: CDR1 GTSNPN, CDR2 SVGIG (reference sequence). The CDR3 is made up of 14 amino acids. V was pared by 0 bases and J by 4 bases, with 12 bases between. The CDR3 loop is CAWSVPGPGETQYF. In DNA form, the CDR3 reads TGTGCCTGGAGTGTACCGGGGCCGGGAGAGACCCAGTACTTC.

This clonotype has at least ten counts. The gene calls are TRBV14 and TRBJ2-3, with unresolved D. CDR3 length equals 13 residues. In germline, CDR1 is SGHDN, CDR2 FVKESK. Trimming removed 6 bases from V and 4 bases from J, with 11 bases in between. The CDR3 loop reads CASRGAVADTQYF. CDR3 DNA: TGTGCCAGCAGGGGCGCGGTCGCAGATACGCAGTATTTT. The full variable domain, completed using reference TRBV14 and TRBJ2-3, is EAGVTQFPSHSVIEKGQTVTLRCDPISGHDNLYWYRRVMGKEIKFLLHFVKESKQDESGMPNNRFLAERTGGTYSTLKVQPAELEDSGVYFCASRGAVADTQYFGPGTRLTVL.

V gene TRBV7-2 combines with J gene TRBJ2-7, with D perhaps matching TRBD1 (6 bases). Per germline, CDR1 SGHTA and CDR2 FQGNSA. The CDR3 extends over 14 amino acids. V lost 5 bases to trimming and J lost 3 bases, with 14 bases between them. CDR3 sequence: CASSLSWGHYEQYF. The CDR3 coding sequence is TGTGCCAGCAGCCTCAGCTGGGGACACTACGAGCAGTACTTC. The entire variable domain, with the rest obtained from reference TRBV7-2 and TRBJ2-7, is as follows: GAGVSQSPSNKVTEKGKDVELRCDPISGHTALYWYRQSLGQGLEFLIYFQGNSAPDKSGLPSDRFSAERTGGSVSTLTIQRTQQEDSAVYLCASSLSWGHYEQYFGPGTRLTVT.

This clonotype was picked up a small number of times. The chain couples TRBV7-2 to TRBJ1-5; D might be TRBD1 (5 bases). V dropped 0 bases and J dropped 2 bases, with 8 bases sitting between them. Germline V CDR1 and CDR2: SGHTA, FQGNSA. CDR3 size: 15 residues. The CDR3 protein is CASSLAGRGNQPQHF. The CDR3 nucleotides read TGTGCCAGCAGCTTAGCGGGGCGAGGCAATCAGCCCCAGCATTTT.

For the CDR3, the DNA is TGTGCCAGCAGCCGAAGCGGGAGGGAAGAAGAGACCCAGTACTTC. This encodes CASSRSGREEETQYF. The chain has TRBV7-2 and TRBJ2-5; 10 nucleotides match TRBD2. Germline V gene lookup returns CDR1 SGHTA and CDR2 FQGNSA. V dropped 5 bases and J dropped 3; count of bases not matched to a gene: 6. This CDR3 has 15 residues.

This clonotype has at least ten counts. The chain employs TRBV2 and TRBJ2-3, with 10 bases lining up with TRBD2. V shed 5 bases and J 1 base; nucleotides not matched to a gene: 15. Germline CDR1 reads SNHLY; CDR2 reads FYNNEI. The CDR3 is made up of 19 amino acids. DNA for the CDR3: TGTGCCAGCAGTTCACGGGTACTAGCGGGACCCCACGGCACAGATACGCAGTATTTT. This gives the protein CASSSRVLAGPHGTDTQYF.

This chain links TRBV5-1 with TRBJ2-5; no clear D gene. The V end lost 0 bases, the J end lost 2 bases, and 5 bases lay between the germline ends. This CDR3 has 13 amino acids. Germline V gene lookup returns CDR1 SGHRS and CDR2 YFSETQ. In nucleotides, the CDR3 is TGCGCCAGCAGCTTGGAGGTTCAAGAGACCCAGTACTTC. It specifies CASSLEVQETQYF.

This clonotype was seen more than once but under ten times. The chain employs TRBV20-1 and TRBJ1-6; tentative D call: TRBD1 (6 bases). V dropped 6 bases and J dropped 7 bases, with 19 bases sitting between them. CDR1 and CDR2 (germline): DFQATT, SNEGSKA (reference sequence). The CDR3 runs to 15 residues. CDR3 nucleotide sequence: TGCAGTGCAGAAGAGGGAGGGACACAAAATTCACCCCTCCACTTT. This codes for CSAEEGGTQNSPLHF.

The chain couples TRBV3-1 to TRBJ1-1; no firm D call. CDR3 length equals 16 residues. Germline assignment: CDR1 LGHDT and CDR2 YNNKEL (reference sequence). Trimming removed 0 bases from V and 3 bases from J, with 14 bases in between. The CDR3 is CASSQDSGLRDTEAFF. CDR3 nucleotide sequence: TGTGCCAGCAGCCAAGATTCTGGGCTGAGGGACACTGAAGCTTTCTTT.

The gene calls are TRBV4-2 and TRBJ1-1; D gene ambiguous. The germline gives CDR1 LGHNA, CDR2 YNFKEQ. There are 13 residues in the CDR3. V was cut by 0 bases and J by 6 bases, with 8 bases left in between. The CDR3 DNA is TGTGCCAGCAGCCAAGATACGGCCGCTGAAGCTTTCTTT. The encoded protein is CASSQDTAAEAFF.

This clonotype occurred many times. The rearrangement links TRBV5-6 to TRBJ1-1; D is uncertain. V was cut by 1 base and J by 11 bases, with 12 bases left in between. The CDR3 loop spans 12 amino acids. Per germline, CDR1 SGHDT and CDR2 YYEEEE. CDR3 nucleotides: TGTGCCAGCAGCTTGAAGCCGGCTCTGGCTTTCTTT. Amino acid sequence: CASSLKPALAFF.

The table lists this clonotype with a few counts. The genes are TRBV4-2 and TRBJ1-1; D gene ambiguous. V was clipped by 3 bases and J by 0 bases, with 5 bases between them. Germline CDR1 is LGHNA and CDR2 is YNFKEQ. The CDR3 covers 13 residues. CDR3 protein: CASSHGMNTEAFF. In DNA form, the CDR3 reads TGTGCCAGCAGCCACGGAATGAACACTGAAGCTTTCTTT.

In this sample, this clonotype turned up many times. The chain carries TRBV20-1 and TRBJ2-1; no clear D gene. Between the trimmed V and J ends, which lost 1 base and 2 bases, there was a span of 3 bases. The CDR3 sequence is 12 residues long. Germline CDR1 is DFQATT and CDR2 is SNEGSKA (reference sequence). The CDR3 nucleotides read TGCAGTGCTAGAGGGGCCTACAATGAGCAGTTCTTC. Encoded protein: CSARGAYNEQFF.

This clonotype has at least ten counts. The J gene is TRBJ2-1, the V gene TRBV6-2 or TRBV6-3; 8 bases map to TRBD2. Losses at the gene ends were 7 bases for V and 8 bases for J; bases not matched to a gene: 7. This CDR3 has 13 amino acids. The germline V gene encodes CDR1 MNHEY and CDR2 SVGEGT. The CDR3 DNA reads as TGTGCCAGCATTAGTAGCGGGATCTATGAGCAGTTCTTC. Amino acids: CASISSGIYEQFF.